Listed here are 26 T cell receptor beta chains from one sample, sequenced in a study of shared T cell receptors in the human thymus (dated by TCRdb to about 2021). Libraries were prepared through the immunoSEQ multiplex PCR assay. TCRdb took this table from immuneACCESS and kept in-frame rearrangements with V and J called. Such tables lack part of the clones; where checked against another copy, unresolved V genes explain under half of the gap, and the rest is unexplained. Across this sample there are under 850,000 clones, with roughly 90% seen only once. The ten largest account for roughly 0.0097% of the sample. The same specimen was also included in a second study, on human thymus T cells.

The sequenced sample was thymocytes. The receptors come from a boy under three years old with a congenital heart defect. Donor details come from another sample of the same person, matched by shared clones.

The chain carries TRBV5-6 and TRBJ2-7; the D is unclear. The germline gives CDR1 SGHDT, CDR2 YYEEEE. CDR3 size: 15 residues. Trimming took 4 bases from V and 3 from J, leaving 17 bases between them. The CDR3 loop is CASSPKLRVNYEQYF. CDR3 DNA sequence: TGTGCCAGCAGCCCGAAGTTACGGGTAAACTACGAGCAGTACTTC.

In regard to this clone: A read error may account for a junction end that differs from germline. This CDR3 is CASSSPGGPGNTIYF. The CDR3 bases are TGTGCCAGCTCATCACCCGGGGGGCCTGGAAACACCATATATTTT. The chain has TRBV18 and TRBJ1-3; D perhaps matches TRBD1 (6 bases). Germline V lookup: CDR1 KGHSH, CDR2 LQKENI. This CDR3 has 15 amino acids.

The rearrangement joins TRBV7-2 to TRBJ2-7, with a weak D call TRBD2 (6 bases). This CDR3 is 17 amino acids long. V was clipped by 2 bases and J by 3 bases, with 20 bases between them. CDR1 is SGHTA and CDR2 is FQGNSA in the germline V gene. The CDR3 region has the DNA TGTGCCAGCAGCTTAAGAGTAATGGCTAGCGCCTTCTACGAGCAGTACTTC. It specifies CASSLRVMASAFYEQYF.

The chain recombines TRBV6-1 with TRBJ1-5; D is unresolved. This CDR3 spans 16 amino acids. Germline V gene data show CDR1 as MNHNS and CDR2 as SASEGT. Trimming shortened V by 4 bases and J by 3 bases, and 16 bases separated the two germline ends. The CDR3 nucleotides read TGTGCCAGCAGTGCCGCGAGGCCTGTCGACAATCAGCCCCAGCATTTT. It specifies CASSAARPVDNQPQHF.

The rearrangement joins TRBV27 to TRBJ2-7; no definite D call. Trimming took 5 bases from V and 7 from J, leaving 18 bases between them. Germline V gene lookup returns CDR1 MNHEY and CDR2 SMNVEV (reference sequence). The CDR3 length is 14 residues. CDR3 in amino acids: CASSPRRPPREQYF. CDR3 coding DNA: TGTGCCAGCAGTCCTCGGCGGCCCCCCAGAGAGCAGTACTTC.

This sequence joins TRBV14 and TRBJ2-1, with a possible D match to TRBD2 (6 bases). Looked up from germline, CDR1 is SGHDN and CDR2 is FVKESK. Trimming cost V 4 bases and J 6 bases, with 7 bases left between them. The CDR3 length is 12 residues. The CDR3 is CASSRRANEQFF. CDR3 nucleotide sequence: TGTGCCAGCAGCCGGAGGGCCAATGAGCAGTTCTTC.

V is TRBV7-2 and J is TRBJ2-3, with 10 nucleotides matching TRBD2. The germline CDR1 and CDR2 sequences are SGHTA and FQGNSA. The CDR3 runs to 15 residues. The V and J ends lost 8 bases and 3 bases, in that order; junction bases with no gene match: 8. The CDR3 DNA sequence: TGTGCCAGCGGACCCCCTAGCGGGAGAACAGATACGCAGTATTTT. This sequence encodes CASGPPSGRTDTQYF. Together with reference TRBV7-2 and TRBJ2-3, the CDR3 gives the full variable domain: GAGVSQSPSNKVTEKGKDVELRCDPISGHTALYWYRQSLGQGLEFLIYFQGNSAPDKSGLPSDRFSAERTGGSVSTLTIQRTQQEDSAVYLCASGPPSGRTDTQYFGPGTRLTVL.

This clone was counted a few times. CDR3 in DNA: TGTGCCAGCAGCTTCACCGGGACTAGCGGGAGGAACCTATACGAGCAGTACTTC. Amino acid sequence: CASSFTGTSGRNLYEQYF. The chain couples TRBV11-2 to TRBJ2-7, with 15 bases that match TRBD2. This CDR3 has 18 amino acids. V dropped 3 bases and J dropped 4; count of bases not matched to a gene: 10. Germline CDR1 SGHAT, CDR2 FQNNGV.

J is TRBJ1-1 and V is TRBV11-3; TRBD1 is a possible D gene (5 bases). The ends were cut back, 3 bases at V and 2 bases at J, with 19 bases in the middle. CDR1 and CDR2 (germline): SGHNT, YENEEA. The CDR3 has 17 residues. The CDR3 bases are TGTGCCAGCAGCTTGCCCGGACACCCGAGAGCAAACACTGAAGCTTTCTTT. Translated, it gives CASSLPGHPRANTEAFF. The full variable domain, with the rest looked up from reference TRBV11-3 and TRBJ1-1, is EAGVVQSPRYKIIEKKQPVAFWCNPISGHNTLYWYLQNLGQGPELLIRYENEEAVDDSQLPKDRFSAERLKGVDSTLKIQPAELGDSAVYLCASSLPGHPRANTEAFFGQGTRLTVV.

The chain combines TRBV28 with TRBJ2-7; the match to TRBD2 covers 16 bases. CDR1 and CDR2 (germline): MDHEN, SYDVKM. V lost 7 bases to trimming and J lost 5 bases; unmatched junction nucleotides: 17. The CDR3 contains 19 residues. In nucleotides, the CDR3 is TGTGCCAGCACCCCCTCGGAAGGGACTAGCGGGAGGGCGATTCACGAGCAGTACTTC. Protein: CASTPSEGTSGRAIHEQYF.

The chain is built from TRBV19 and TRBJ1-5; perhaps TRBD1 as D (6 bases). Germline V gives CDR1 LNHDA, CDR2 SQIVND (reference sequence). V was pared by 7 bases and J by 3 bases, with 16 bases between. This CDR3 spans 15 amino acids. The DNA of the CDR3 is TGTGCCAGTAACAGGGAGAGGCTGTACAATCAGCCCCAGCATTTT. It encodes CASNRERLYNQPQHF.

The chain recombines TRBV18 with TRBJ2-3; the match to TRBD1 covers 7 bases. V was pared by 8 bases and J by 0 bases, with 5 bases of the junction left unmatched. Germline CDR1 reads KGHSH; CDR2 reads LQKENI. This CDR3 contains 14 residues. The DNA of the CDR3 is TGTGCCAGCACTGACAGGGATAGCACAGATACGCAGTATTTT. Amino acids: CASTDRDSTDTQYF.

The chain carries TRBV28 and TRBJ2-3; D is perhaps TRBD1 (6 bases). V was clipped by 5 bases and J by 6 bases, with 9 bases between them. This CDR3 contains 12 residues. Germline loops: CDR1 MDHEN, CDR2 SYDVKM. The CDR3 DNA is TGTGCCAGCAGTCTAAGGGGGGATACGCAGTATTTT. Encoded protein: CASSLRGDTQYF.

V gene TRBV29-1 combines with J gene TRBJ2-3, with 8 bases matching TRBD2. The CDR3 spans 13 residues. With 6 bases clipped from V and 5 bases from J, the junction kept 7 bases outside the gene matches. Germline V lookup: CDR1 SQVTM, CDR2 ANQGSEA. CDR3 DNA sequence: TGCAGCGTGCAGCGGGAGTGGTTAGATACGCAGTATTTT. It is translated as CSVQREWLDTQYF.

The chain combines TRBV5-5 with TRBJ2-5; D remains unclear. Looked up from germline, CDR1 is SGHKS and CDR2 is YYEKEE (reference sequence). The CDR3 totals 11 residues. Trimming removed 6 bases at V and 4 bases at J, with 7 bases between. CDR3 sequence (DNA): TGTGCCAGCAAATCAGGAGAGACCCAGTACTTC. Its translation: CASKSGETQYF.

The chain carries TRBV11-2 and TRBJ2-7; 9 bases match TRBD2. Germline CDR1 and CDR2: SGHAT and FQNNGV. After removal of 4 bases from V and 4 bases from J, the junction contained 8 bases not matched to a gene. The length of the CDR3 is 15 residues. In nucleotides, the CDR3 is TGTGCCAGCAGCTGGGGGACTAGCTCCTTTTACGAGCAGTACTTC. Its protein product is CASSWGTSSFYEQYF.

The rearrangement joins TRBV2 to TRBJ2-1; D is unresolved. The CDR3 length is 15 residues. V was clipped by 2 bases and J by 2 bases, with 10 bases between them. Germline V gene sequence: CDR1 SNHLY, CDR2 FYNNEI. The CDR3 is CASSETSATYNEQFF. The CDR3 coding sequence is TGTGCCAGCAGTGAAACGAGCGCCACCTACAATGAGCAGTTCTTC.

The V and J genes are TRBV4-3 and TRBJ2-1; 10 bases match TRBD2. The CDR3 sequence is 20 residues long. Germline CDR1 reads LGHNA; CDR2 reads YSLEER. J lost 0 bases, V lost 4 bases, and 15 bases had no gene match. This CDR3 is CASSPQGPWASGSSYNEQFF. For the CDR3, the DNA is TGCGCCAGCAGCCCCCAGGGGCCCTGGGCTAGCGGGAGCTCCTACAATGAGCAGTTCTTC.

The DNA for the CDR3 is TGTGCCTCCTCCCGGGAGGCGGAGAAGGCTTTCTTT. This translates into CASSREAEKAFF. The gene calls are TRBV30 and TRBJ1-1; D is uncertain. CDR1 and CDR2 (germline): GTSNPN, SVGIG (reference sequence). V lost 7 bases and J 11 bases, leaving 20 bases between the germline ends. The CDR3 covers 12 residues.

This chain joins TRBV6-5 and TRBJ2-7, with D hard to call. Germline CDR1 reads MNHEY; CDR2 reads SVGAGI. Trimming stripped 5 bases from V and 2 bases from J, with 13 bases between. CDR3 length equals 14 residues. CDR3 in DNA: TGTGCCAGCAGTACCTCGCAGTCCCCCTACGAGCAGTACTTC. Translated: CASSTSQSPYEQYF.

V and J are TRBV4-3 and TRBJ2-1; the match to TRBD2 covers 9 bases. This CDR3 region has 16 residues. Looked up from germline, CDR1 is LGHNA and CDR2 is YSLEER. The trim removed 0 bases at V and 9 bases at J, leaving 9 bases unmatched. The CDR3 nucleotides are TGCGCCAGCAGCCAAGAAGATGCTAGCGGGATGGTTGAGCAGTTCTTC. Translated, it gives CASSQEDASGMVEQFF.

The chain is built from TRBV20-1 and TRBJ2-1, with a weak D call TRBD1 (6 bases). Germline CDR1 reads DFQATT; CDR2 reads SNEGSKA (reference sequence). Trimming stripped 4 bases from V and 6 bases from J, with 7 bases between. The CDR3 totals 11 residues. CDR3: CSANRANEQFF. The CDR3 coding sequence is TGCAGTGCTAACAGGGCCAATGAGCAGTTCTTC.

This chain links TRBV11-3 with TRBJ2-1, with TRBD1 matching over 9 bases. Germline V gives CDR1 SGHNT, CDR2 YENEEA. Germline trimming cut 6 bases from V and 12 bases from J; bases unmatched to any gene: 21. The CDR3 is 17 residues long. The CDR3, as DNA: TGTGCCAGCAGACTAGGGACAGGGTGGGAAAACCCCCCTCGGCAGTTCTTC. This gives the protein CASRLGTGWENPPRQFF. The complete variable domain, with remaining parts taken from reference TRBV11-3 and TRBJ2-1, reads EAGVVQSPRYKIIEKKQPVAFWCNPISGHNTLYWYLQNLGQGPELLIRYENEEAVDDSQLPKDRFSAERLKGVDSTLKIQPAELGDSAVYLCASRLGTGWENPPRQFFGPGTRLTVL.

The chain is built from TRBV12-5 and TRBJ2-3; 10 bases match TRBD2. This CDR3 region has 16 residues. Germline V CDR1 and CDR2: LGHNT, FRNRAP. V lost 3 bases and J lost 3; bases outside the gene matches: 6. CDR3 region: CASGFITSGITDTQYF. CDR3 nucleotide sequence: TGTGCTAGTGGTTTTATAACTAGCGGGATTACAGATACGCAGTATTTT.

The chain recombines TRBV20-1 with TRBJ1-2, with D uncertain. V was shortened by 5 bases and J by 6 bases, with 7 bases between the two germline ends. Per the germline V gene, CDR1 is DFQATT and CDR2 is SNEGSKA (reference sequence). CDR3 size: 10 residues. CDR3 bases: TGCAGTGCTGCCCGGGATGGCTACACCTTC. It translates to CSAARDGYTF.

The chain combines TRBV6-1 with TRBJ2-5; possibly TRBD1 for D (5 bases). The J call may be incorrect, as the DNA end agrees better with TRBJ2-7. This CDR3 region has 15 residues. Germline lookup yields CDR1 MNHNS and CDR2 SASEGT. CDR3 in DNA: TGTGCCAGCAGTCTTGCGGCAGGGCAGATCTACGAGCAGTACTTC. Its translation: CASSLAAGQIYEQYF.